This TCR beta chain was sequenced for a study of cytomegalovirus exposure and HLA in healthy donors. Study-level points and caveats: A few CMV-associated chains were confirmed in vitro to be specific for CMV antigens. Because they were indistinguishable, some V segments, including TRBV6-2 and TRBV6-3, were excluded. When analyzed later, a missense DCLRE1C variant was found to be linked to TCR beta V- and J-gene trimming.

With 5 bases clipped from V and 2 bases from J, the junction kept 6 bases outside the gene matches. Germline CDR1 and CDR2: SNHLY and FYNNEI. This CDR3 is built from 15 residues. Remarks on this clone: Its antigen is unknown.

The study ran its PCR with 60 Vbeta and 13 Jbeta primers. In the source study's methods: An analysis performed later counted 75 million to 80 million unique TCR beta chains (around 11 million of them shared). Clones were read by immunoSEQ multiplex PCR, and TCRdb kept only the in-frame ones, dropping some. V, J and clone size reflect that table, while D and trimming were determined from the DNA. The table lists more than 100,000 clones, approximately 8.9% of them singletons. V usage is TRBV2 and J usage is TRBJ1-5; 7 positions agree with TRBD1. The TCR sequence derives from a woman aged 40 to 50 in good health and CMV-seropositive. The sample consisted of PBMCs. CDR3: CASSSQGSRNQPQHF. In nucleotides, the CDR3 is TGTGCCAGCAGTTCACAGGGGTCCCGCAATCAGCCCCAGCATTTT.